This record covers a single T cell receptor beta chain. This clonotype was seen a handful of times. Its cognate antigen has yet to be identified. The record has no base qualities; no much larger clone is one base away. The data were taken from a study of immune heterogeneity within non-small cell lung tumors listed by TCRdb under 2018. The study in broad terms: Histology comprised a handful of squamous cell carcinomas, more than 8 non-squamous carcinomas and 1 tumor not otherwise specified. Whole-exome sequencing, RNA-seq and TCR beta repertoire sequencing were combined for multiple spatially distinct regions from each NSCLC tumor so that intratumoral immune heterogeneity could be examined. TCR repertoires were analyzed from 57 tumor loci of some 15 patients, whereas transcriptome data were available for only 40 or so loci from some eleven patients. Neoantigen binding to each patient's HLA alleles was predicted with netMHCpan-3.0 for mutant peptides of 8 to 11 amino acids. Beyond this particular receptor, the publication reports: Within a given patient, the same dominant CDR3B clonotypes showed up repeatedly across loci, although different tumor locations also carried unique high-frequency clones. A statistically significant but moderate positive correlation (R approximately 0.34) was observed between local T-cell repertoire clonality and local tumor mutational burden. High-frequency TCR beta clonotypes were found to be largely distinct between individual patients.

Genomic DNA extracted from bulk tumor tissue served as TCR template, with around 590 ng gDNA amplified per sample. During surgery, multiple biopsies were taken from each primary tumor and placed as far apart as possible within the tumor mass. Patients in the study cohort, which was described as untreated, were newly diagnosed NSCLC cases going through curative surgery. The samples came from under 19 patients with newly diagnosed non-small cell lung cancer who were having surgery intended to be curative. A couple of independent pathologists reviewed the resected tumor masses. Only DNA and RNA samples of high quality went on to sequencing. A multiplex PCR system amplified the TCR beta CDR3 region, with a first 10-cycle round using 32 V-gene forward and 13 J-gene reverse primers. The first PCR round was done with a QIAGEN Multiplex PCR Kit, and the primer sequences were filed in Chinese patent CN105087789A. Illumina universal primers were added in a second PCR round performed with the Phusion High-Fidelity PCR Kit. Sequencing of the TCR libraries was done on the Illumina HiSeq X Ten platform in paired-end mode with a 151 bp read length. On the authors' methods: Cutadapt was used to discard reads without multiplex PCR primers, PEAR merged the read pairs, and MiXCR with default settings called the CDR3 regions. Repertoire diversity used Shannon entropy, and clonality was computed as one minus Shannon entropy divided by ln of productive unique sequence count. A clonotype counted as a dominant or high-frequency T-cell clone when its frequency was 0.5% or higher. The public reads were reprocessed in TCRdb via fastp at Q25 and MiXCR, keeping in-frame beta chains. Each CDR3 protein gets just one entry, which takes the most common genes and DNA from the rows behind it. TCRdb's processing, not the authors', yielded these V and J calls. Within this sample are 21,000 or so distinct CDR3 sequences, with approximately 30% of them counted one time only. 4% to 5.5% of the sample lies in the top ten.

The CDR3 numbers 14 residues from cysteine through phenylalanine. Of the read, only the CDR3 DNA is kept; its 42 bases are in frame from base 1. A distance of 15 bases separates the germline ends of V and J, which lose 8 bases and 5 bases respectively. The germline V gene gives CDR1 as SGHTA and CDR2 as FQGNSA. The sequence was obtained from a man in his forties or fifties with non-small cell lung cancer. The sample comprised lung tumor tissue. The sequence is built from TRBV7-2 and TRBJ2-2; a weak D assignment points to TRBD2 (6 bases agree). The DNA sequence is given as TGTGCCAGCCATCAAGGGAGGCGGACCGGGGAGCTGTTTTTT. Protein translation: CASHQGRRTGELFF.